Described below is a single TCR beta chain sequence and its context. These data originate in a study of blood T cell repertoires in COVID-19. As originally analysed: The authors estimated nucleated cell counts from reference gene primer amplification. TCRdb's table, derived via immunoSEQ multiplex PCR, lists solely in-frame clones and lacks some. The V and J calls and clone size were taken over from that table, and D and trimming were inferred from the DNA. This repertoire shows some 100,000 clones, roughly 89% found once; its top ten account for around 5.7%. The CDR3 runs 14 residues. With 7 bases clipped from V and 1 base from J, the junction kept 10 bases outside the gene matches. CDR1 is SQVTM and CDR2 is ANQGSEA in the germline V gene.

The clonotype originates from a man in his 70s with acute or convalescent COVID-19. This chain uses TRBV29-1 with TRBJ2-7; 7 positions match TRBD1. Sequencing used peripheral blood. CDR3 sequence: CSAHTGTASYEQYF. The CDR3 DNA is TGCAGCGCCCATACCGGGACAGCTTCCTACGAGCAGTACTTC.